The following is a T cell receptor (beta chain) sequence with its context. Its antigen is not known. The table came from immunoSEQ multiplex PCR; TCRdb's copy has only in-frame clones and leaves some out. The sample carries tens of thousands of clones, 70% to 90% recorded once. This entry is derived from a study of OX40 agonist ivuxolimab in advanced cancers. As for the study in general: From roughly 20 to 90 years was the age range, with a mean of roughly 59 years, and around 80% were male. Broader study findings: The mean number of expanded clones was higher in CD8+ T cells than in CD4+. The study did not work out the antigen specificity of the expanded peripheral T cells.

There are 11 residues in the CDR3. Germline CDR1 is SQVTM and CDR2 is ANQGSEA. V gave up 7 bases and J gave up 3 bases, with 7 bases separating them. The source is an adult with an advanced solid tumor such as melanoma, head and neck, liver or kidney cancer. This chain links TRBV29-1 with TRBJ2-1; tentatively, D is TRBD1 (6 bases). The sequencing here drew on CD4+ or CD8+ T cells sorted from blood, taken in a trial of the OX40 agonist ivuxolimab. CDR3 protein: CSGDNYNEQFF. The CDR3 region has the DNA TGCAGCGGGGACAACTACAATGAGCAGTTCTTC.